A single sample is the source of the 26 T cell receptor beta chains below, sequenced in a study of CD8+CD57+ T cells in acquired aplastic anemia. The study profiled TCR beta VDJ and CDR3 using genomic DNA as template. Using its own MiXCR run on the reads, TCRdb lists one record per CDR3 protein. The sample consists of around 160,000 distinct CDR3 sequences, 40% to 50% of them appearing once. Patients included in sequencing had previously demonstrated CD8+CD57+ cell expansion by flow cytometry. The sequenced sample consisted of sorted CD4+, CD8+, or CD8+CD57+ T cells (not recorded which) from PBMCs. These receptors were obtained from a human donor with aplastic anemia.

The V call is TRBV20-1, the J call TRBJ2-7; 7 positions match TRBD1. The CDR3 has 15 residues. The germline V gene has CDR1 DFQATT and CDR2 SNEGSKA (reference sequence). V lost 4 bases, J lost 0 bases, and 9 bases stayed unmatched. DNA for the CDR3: TGCAGTGCTAACCGGGACAGCGAAGTCTCCTACGAGCAGTACTTC. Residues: CSANRDSEVSYEQYF.

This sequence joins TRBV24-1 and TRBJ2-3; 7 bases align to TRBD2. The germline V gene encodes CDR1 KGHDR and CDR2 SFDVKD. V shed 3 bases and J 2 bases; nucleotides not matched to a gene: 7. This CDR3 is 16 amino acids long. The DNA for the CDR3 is TGTGCCACCAGTGATGGGCGGGAGCGAAACACAGATACGCAGTATTTT. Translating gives CATSDGRERNTDTQYF.

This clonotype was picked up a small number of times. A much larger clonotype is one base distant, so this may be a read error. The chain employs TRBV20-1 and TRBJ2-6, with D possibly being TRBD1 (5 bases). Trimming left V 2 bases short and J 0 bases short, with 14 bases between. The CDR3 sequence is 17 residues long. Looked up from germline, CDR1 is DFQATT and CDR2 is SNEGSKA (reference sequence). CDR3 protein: CSARPGCTISGANVLTF. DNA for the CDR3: TGCAGTGCTAGACCAGGGTGTACAATCTCTGGGGCCAACGTCCTGACTTTC.

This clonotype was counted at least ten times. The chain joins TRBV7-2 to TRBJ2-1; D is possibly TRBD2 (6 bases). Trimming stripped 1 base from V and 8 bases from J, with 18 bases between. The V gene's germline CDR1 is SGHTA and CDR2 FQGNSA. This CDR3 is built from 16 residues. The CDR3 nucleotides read TGTGCCAGCAGCTTAGGGCGGGGCGGAGAGGGGCATGAGCAGTTCTTC. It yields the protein CASSLGRGGEGHEQFF.

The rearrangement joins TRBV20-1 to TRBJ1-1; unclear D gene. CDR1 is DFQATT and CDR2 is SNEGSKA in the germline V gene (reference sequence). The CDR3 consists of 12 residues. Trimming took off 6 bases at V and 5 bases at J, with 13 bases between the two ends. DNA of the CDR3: TGCAGTGCCACCTCTGTGCTGACTGAAGCTTTCTTT. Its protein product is CSATSVLTEAFF.

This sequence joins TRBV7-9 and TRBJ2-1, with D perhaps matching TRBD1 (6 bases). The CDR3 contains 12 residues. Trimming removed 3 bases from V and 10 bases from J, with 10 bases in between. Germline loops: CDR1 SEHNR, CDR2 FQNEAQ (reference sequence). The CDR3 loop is CASSLGTQEQFF. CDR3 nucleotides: TGTGCCAGCAGCTTGGGGACACAAGAGCAGTTCTTC.

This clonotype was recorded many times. CDR3 region: CSARSPNPTSGRTYEQYF. The CDR3, as DNA: TGCAGTGCTAGATCCCCCAACCCGACTAGCGGCAGGACCTACGAGCAGTACTTC. V gene TRBV20-1 combines with J gene TRBJ2-7; 9 bases are shared with TRBD2. This CDR3 comprises 18 residues. The junction had 16 bases not matched to a gene; V was cut back by 2 bases and J by 2 bases. Per germline, CDR1 DFQATT and CDR2 SNEGSKA (reference sequence).

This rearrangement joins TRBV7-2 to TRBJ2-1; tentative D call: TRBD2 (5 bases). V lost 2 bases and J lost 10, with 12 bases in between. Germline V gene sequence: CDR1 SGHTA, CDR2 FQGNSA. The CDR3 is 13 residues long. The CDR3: CASSLTGNGEQFF. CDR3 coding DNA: TGTGCCAGCAGCTTAACCGGGAACGGCGAGCAGTTCTTC.

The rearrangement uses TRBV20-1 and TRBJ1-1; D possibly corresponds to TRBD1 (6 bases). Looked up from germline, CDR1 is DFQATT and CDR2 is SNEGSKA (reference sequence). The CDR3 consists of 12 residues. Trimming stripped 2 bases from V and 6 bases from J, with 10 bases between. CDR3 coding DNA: TGCAGTGCTAGACAGGGGCAGTCTGAAGCTTTCTTT. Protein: CSARQGQSEAFF.

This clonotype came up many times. The DNA for the CDR3 is TGTGCCAGCAGCTTACAACAGGCTGGGGCCAACGTCCTGACTTTC. It yields the protein CASSLQQAGANVLTF. The chain has TRBV7-2 and TRBJ2-6; maybe TRBD1 (5 bases). The CDR3 has 15 amino acids. The V gene's germline CDR1 is SGHTA and CDR2 FQGNSA. The ends were cut back, 2 bases at V and 2 bases at J, with 7 bases in the middle.

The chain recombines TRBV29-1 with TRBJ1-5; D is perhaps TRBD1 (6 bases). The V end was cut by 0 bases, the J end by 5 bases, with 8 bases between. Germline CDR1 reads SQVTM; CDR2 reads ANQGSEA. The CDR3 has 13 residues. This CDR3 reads CSVEEDRYQPQHF. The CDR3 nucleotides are TGCAGCGTTGAAGAAGACAGGTATCAGCCCCAGCATTTT.

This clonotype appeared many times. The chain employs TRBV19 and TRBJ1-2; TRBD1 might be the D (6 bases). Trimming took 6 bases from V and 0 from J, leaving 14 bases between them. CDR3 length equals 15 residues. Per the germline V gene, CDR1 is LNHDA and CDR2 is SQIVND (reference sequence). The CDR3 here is CASSPGQYPNYGYTF. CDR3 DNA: TGTGCCAGTAGCCCCGGACAGTATCCTAACTATGGCTACACCTTC.

DNA for the CDR3: TGTGCCAGCAGCGTGGACAACTATAATTCACCCCTCCACTTT. Protein product: CASSVDNYNSPLHF. The chain combines TRBV5-8 with TRBJ1-6; a possible D gene is TRBD1 (5 bases). The CDR3 length is 14 residues. V lost 4 bases, J lost 3 bases, and 8 bases lay in between. The germline V gene encodes CDR1 SGHTS and CDR2 YDEGEE. The full variable domain, in which reference TRBV5-8 and TRBJ1-6 provide the parts outside the CDR3, is EAGVTQSPTHLIKTRGQQATLRCSPISGHTSVYWYQQALGLGLQFLLWYDEGEERNRGNFPPRFSGRQFPNYSSELNVNALELEDSALYLCASSVDNYNSPLHFGNGTRLTVT.

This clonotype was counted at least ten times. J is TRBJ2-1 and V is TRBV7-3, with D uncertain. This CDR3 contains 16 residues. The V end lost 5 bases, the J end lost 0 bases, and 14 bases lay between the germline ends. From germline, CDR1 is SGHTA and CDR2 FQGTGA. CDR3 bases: TGTGCCAGCAGCCCCAGCCGAGGCAGCTCCTACAATGAGCAGTTCTTC. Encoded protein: CASSPSRGSSYNEQFF.

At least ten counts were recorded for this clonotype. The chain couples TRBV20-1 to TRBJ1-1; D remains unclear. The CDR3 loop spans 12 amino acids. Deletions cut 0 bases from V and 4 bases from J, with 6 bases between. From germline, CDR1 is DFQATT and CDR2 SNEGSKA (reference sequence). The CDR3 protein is CSARDFGTEAFF. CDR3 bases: TGCAGTGCTAGAGATTTTGGCACTGAAGCTTTCTTT.

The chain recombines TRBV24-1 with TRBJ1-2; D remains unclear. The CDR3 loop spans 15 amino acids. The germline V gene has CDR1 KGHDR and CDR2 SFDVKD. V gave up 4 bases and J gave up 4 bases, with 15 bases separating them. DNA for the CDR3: TGTGCCACCAGTGACCCTCTGGGAGACTTCTATGGCTACACCTTC. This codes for CATSDPLGDFYGYTF.

The CDR3 loop is CASSFRRGGEAFF. The CDR3 DNA is TGTGCCAGCAGTTTTCGTCGGGGGGGTGAAGCTTTCTTT. The chain combines TRBV12-3 or TRBV12-4 with TRBJ1-1; D perhaps matches TRBD1 (5 bases). V was pared by 3 bases and J by 7 bases, with 12 bases between. The CDR3 is made up of 13 amino acids.

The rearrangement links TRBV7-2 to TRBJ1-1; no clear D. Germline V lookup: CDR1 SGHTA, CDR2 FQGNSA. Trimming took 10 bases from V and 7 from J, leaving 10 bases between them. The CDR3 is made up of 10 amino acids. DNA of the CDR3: TGTGCCACCCGTTTCGGTGAAGCTTTCTTT. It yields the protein CATRFGEAFF.

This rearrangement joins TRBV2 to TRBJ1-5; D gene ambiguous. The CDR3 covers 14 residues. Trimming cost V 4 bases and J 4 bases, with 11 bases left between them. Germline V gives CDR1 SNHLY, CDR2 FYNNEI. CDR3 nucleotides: TGTGCCAGCAGTGGCAGAGGAACGAATCAGCCCCAGCATTTT. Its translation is CASSGRGTNQPQHF.

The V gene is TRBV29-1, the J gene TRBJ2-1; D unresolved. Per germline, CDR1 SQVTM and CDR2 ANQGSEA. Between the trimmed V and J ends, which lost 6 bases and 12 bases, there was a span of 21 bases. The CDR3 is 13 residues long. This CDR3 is CSVRAPEGLWQFF. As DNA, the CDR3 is TGCAGCGTCCGGGCCCCGGAAGGTCTATGGCAGTTCTTC.

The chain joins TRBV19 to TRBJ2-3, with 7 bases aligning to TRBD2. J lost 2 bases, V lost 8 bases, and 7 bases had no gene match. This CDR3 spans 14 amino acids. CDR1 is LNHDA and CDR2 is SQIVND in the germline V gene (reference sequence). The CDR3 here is CASSGGWDTDTQYF. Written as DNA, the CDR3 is TGTGCCAGTTCGGGAGGATGGGACACAGATACGCAGTATTTT.

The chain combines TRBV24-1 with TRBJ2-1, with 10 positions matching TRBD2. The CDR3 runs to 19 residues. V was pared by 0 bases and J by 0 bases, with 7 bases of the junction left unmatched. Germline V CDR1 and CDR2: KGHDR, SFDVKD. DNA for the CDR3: TGTGCCACCAGTGATTTGGTCCCGGAGCGGGAGGGCTCCTACAATGAGCAGTTCTTC. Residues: CATSDLVPEREGSYNEQFF.

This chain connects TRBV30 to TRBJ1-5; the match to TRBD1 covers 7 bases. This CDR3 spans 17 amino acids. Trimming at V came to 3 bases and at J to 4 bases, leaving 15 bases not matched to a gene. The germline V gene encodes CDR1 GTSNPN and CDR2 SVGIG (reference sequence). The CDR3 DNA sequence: TGTGCCTGGAGGCCCAGGGGGGCAGGGGGAACGAATCAGCCCCAGCATTTT. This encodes CAWRPRGAGGTNQPQHF.

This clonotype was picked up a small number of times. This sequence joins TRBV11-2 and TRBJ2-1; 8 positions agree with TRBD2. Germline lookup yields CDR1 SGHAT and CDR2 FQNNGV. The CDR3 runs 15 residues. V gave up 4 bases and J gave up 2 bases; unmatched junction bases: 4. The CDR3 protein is CASSSYSGTYNEQFF. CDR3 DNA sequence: TGTGCCAGCAGCTCTTATAGCGGGACCTACAATGAGCAGTTCTTC.

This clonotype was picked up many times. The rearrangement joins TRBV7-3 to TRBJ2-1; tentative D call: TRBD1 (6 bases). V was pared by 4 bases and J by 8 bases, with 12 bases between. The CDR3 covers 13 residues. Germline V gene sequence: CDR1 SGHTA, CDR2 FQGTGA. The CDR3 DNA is TGTGCCAGCAGCTCACAGGGTAACGATGAGCAGTTCTTC. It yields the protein CASSSQGNDEQFF. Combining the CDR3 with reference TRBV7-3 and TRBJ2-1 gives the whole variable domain GAGVSQTPSNKVTEKGKYVELRCDPISGHTALYWYRQSLGQGPEFLIYFQGTGAADDSGLPNDRFFAVRPEGSVSTLKIQRTERGDSAVYLCASSSQGNDEQFFGPGTRLTVL.

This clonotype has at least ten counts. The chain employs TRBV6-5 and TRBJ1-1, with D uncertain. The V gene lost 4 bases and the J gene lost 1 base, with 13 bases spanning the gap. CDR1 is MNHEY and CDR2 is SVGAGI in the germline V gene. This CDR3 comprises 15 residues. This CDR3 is CASSFIRMGNTEAFF. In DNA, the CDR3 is TGTGCCAGCAGTTTCATAAGAATGGGGAACACTGAAGCTTTCTTT.